Listed below are T cell receptor beta chains from one sample, sequenced in a study of immune evolution from preneoplasia to lung adenocarcinoma. Clones were read by immunoSEQ multiplex PCR, and TCRdb kept only the in-frame ones, dropping some. The sample contains 3,800 or so clones, roughly 86% of which appear only once. Material for sequencing was FFPE minimally invasive lung adenocarcinoma tissue. These receptor sequences come from a donor older than 65 with lung adenocarcinoma. CDR3s include the opening cysteine and the closing phenylalanine or tryptophan. The order of the fields is D gene, J gene, clone size, V gene, CDR3 protein, CDR3 DNA. The D gene is left open where the match is weak. Expanded clones are given a class, and other clones once, few, many or no size at all.

NA	TRBJ1-2	NA	TRBV29-1	CSVFQAGTGGKNYGYTF	TGCAGCGTCTTCCAAGCGGGTACTGGGGGTAAAAACTATGGCTACACCTTC
NA	TRBJ1-2	NA	TRBV4-3	CASSQVGADGYTF	TGCGCCAGCAGCCAAGTTGGGGCTGATGGCTACACCTTC
TRBD2	TRBJ2-3	once	TRBV7-2	CASSLEGLAGKSTDTQYF	TGTGCCAGCAGCTTAGAGGGACTAGCGGGGAAAAGCACAGATACGCAGTATTTT
NA	TRBJ1-2	once	TRBV5-8	CASSRRSEGWGYTF	TGTGCCAGCAGCCGTCGTAGTGAGGGCTGGGGCTACACCTTC
NA	TRBJ2-1	once	TRBV27	CASSLAETLGQFF	TGTGCCAGCAGTTTAGCCGAGACCTTGGGGCAGTTCTTC
TRBD1	TRBJ2-1	NA	TRBV7-9	CASSFSDRVNEQFF	TGTGCCAGCAGCTTCTCGGACAGGGTAAATGAGCAGTTCTTC
NA	TRBJ1-2	once	TRBV6-6	CASSYSPGGLDGYTF	TGTGCCAGCAGTTACTCGCCTGGGGGCTTGGATGGCTACACCTTC
NA	TRBJ2-2	NA	TRBV4-1	CASSQGGELFF	TGCGCCAGCAGCCAAGGCGGGGAGCTGTTTTTT
TRBD1	TRBJ2-3	NA	TRBV9	CASSGLTGVGTQYF	TGTGCCAGCAGCGGTCTCACAGGGGTCGGTACGCAGTATTTT
NA	TRBJ2-7	NA	TRBV9	CASSASVGLLTEQYF	TGTGCCAGCAGCGCGTCAGTGGGACTGCTAACGGAGCAGTACTTC
NA	TRBJ1-1	few	TRBV19	CASNGVHSNTEAFF	TGTGCCAGTAACGGCGTACATTCGAACACTGAAGCTTTCTTT
TRBD2	TRBJ2-7	NA	TRBV6-1	CASSVTSGDYEQYF	TGTGCCAGCAGTGTCACTAGCGGTGACTACGAGCAGTACTTC
NA	TRBJ2-1	NA	TRBV27	CASRLRGLSYNEQFF	TGTGCCAGCAGGCTCCGGGGCCTCTCATACAATGAGCAGTTCTTC
TRBD2	TRBJ2-1	NA	TRBV5-6	CASSLGLGNEQFF	TGTGCCAGCAGCCTGGGACTAGGCAATGAGCAGTTCTTC
NA	TRBJ2-2	NA	TRBV5-1	CASSFQGPNTGELFF	TGCGCCAGCAGCTTCCAGGGGCCGAACACCGGGGAGCTGTTTTTT
NA	TRBJ2-1	NA	TRBV10-3	CAILKQNNEQFF	TGTGCCATCTTAAAGCAGAACAATGAGCAGTTCTTC
TRBD1	TRBJ2-7	NA	TRBV29-1	CSVSRGHEQYF	TGCAGCGTTTCAAGGGGGCACGAGCAGTACTTC
NA	TRBJ1-2	NA	TRBV15	CATRSSSNYGYTF	TGTGCCACCAGAAGCAGCTCTAACTATGGCTACACCTTC
TRBD1	TRBJ2-7	NA	TRBV14	CASSPVDRAYEQYF	TGTGCCAGCAGCCCCGTAGACAGGGCCTACGAGCAGTACTTC
NA	TRBJ2-7	NA	TRBV29-1	CSAADGTYEQYF	TGCAGCGCAGCGGACGGGACGTACGAGCAGTACTTC
TRBD2	TRBJ2-2	NA	TRBV5-1	CPSGSRDTGELFF	TGCCCTAGCGGGAGTAGGGACACCGGGGAGCTGTTTTTT
NA	TRBJ1-5	NA	TRBV6-6	CASSYLWGSNQPQHF	TGTGCCAGCAGTTACTTATGGGGGAGCAATCAGCCCCAGCATTTT
NA	TRBJ2-7	once	TRBV7-2	CASSLTSIIPYEQYF	TGTGCCAGCAGCTTAACTTCGATAATCCCATACGAGCAGTACTTC
NA	TRBJ2-5	NA	TRBV19	CASSPMTAKETQYF	TGTGCCAGTAGTCCAATGACAGCTAAAGAGACCCAGTACTTC
TRBD1	TRBJ1-1	NA	TRBV27	CASSFPPRDRERDTEAFF	TGTGCCAGCAGTTTTCCTCCCAGGGACAGGGAACGGGACACTGAAGCTTTCTTT
NA	TRBJ1-1	few	TRBV29-1	CSAARDMNTEAFF	TGCAGCGCCGCCAGGGACATGAACACTGAAGCTTTCTTT
NA	TRBJ2-7	NA	TRBV5-1	CASSLDGTPLYEQYF	TGCGCCAGCAGCTTGGATGGGACCCCACTCTACGAGCAGTACTTC
NA	TRBJ1-2	NA	TRBV9	CASTGSNYGYTF	TGTGCCAGCACAGGGAGTAACTATGGCTACACCTTC
NA	TRBJ2-5	NA	TRBV7-9	CASSLQETQYF	TGTGCCAGCAGCTTACAAGAGACCCAGTACTTC
NA	TRBJ1-2	NA	TRBV14	CASSQDWRPPAF	TGTGCCAGCAGCCAAGATTGGAGGCCCCCCGCCTTC
NA	TRBJ1-2	NA	TRBV5-4	CASSYRITANYGYTF	TGTGCCAGCAGCTACAGGATCACAGCTAACTATGGCTACACCTTC
NA	TRBJ2-2	NA	TRBV28	CASRVEPSHGELFF	TGTGCCAGCAGAGTAGAGCCCAGCCACGGGGAGCTGTTTTTT
NA	TRBJ2-1	NA	TRBV4-1	CASSQLLAHEQFF	TGCGCCAGCAGCCAGCTCCTAGCCCATGAGCAGTTCTTC
TRBD2	TRBJ2-1	large	TRBV30	CAWSGGLAGYNEQFF	TGTGCCTGGAGTGGGGGACTAGCGGGTTACAATGAGCAGTTCTTC